The T cell receptor beta chain under discussion was sequenced for a study of T-cell memory formation after mild COVID-19. The wider study: Largely, TCR clusters stayed within a single donor.

CDR3 length equals 13 residues. V was pared by 3 bases and J by 8 bases, with 11 bases between. CDR1 and CDR2 from the germline V gene are MNHEY and SVGAGI. After 5'RACE with constant-segment primers, TCR alpha and TCR beta cDNA libraries carrying sample barcodes and UMIs were obtained. TCRdb redid the calling of the 5' RACE reads with MiXCR, one entry per CDR3 protein. This sample has just over 350,000 distinct CDR3 sequences; around 14% occur once, and the top ten carry under 25%. The sequencing sample was made of PBMCs or a T cell subset sorted from them (not recorded which). The chain links TRBV6-5 to TRBJ2-1; D is unclear. The source of this sequence is a man between 18 and 29 years old who had mild COVID-19 (a few samples of this study predate the infection). Cell type and time point are not known. CDR3 nucleotides: TGTGCCAGCAGTTATGGCCCCTCGGATGAGCAGTTCTTC. It translates to CASSYGPSDEQFF.